Sequencing of this T cell receptor (beta chain) was carried out in a study of cytomegalovirus exposure and HLA in healthy donors. Trimming pared 6 bases from V and 7 bases from J, leaving 19 bases between. The CDR3 extends over 15 amino acids. Germline CDR1 reads MNHEY; CDR2 reads SVGAGI. The PCR ran on 60 Vbeta and 13 Jbeta primers. The repertoire was sequenced with immunoSEQ multiplex PCR; TCRdb's copy has only in-frame clones and lacks some. Among around 90,000 clones listed, roughly 79% were seen once. The chain combines TRBV6-5 with TRBJ1-5, with TRBD1 as a possible D gene (6 bases). This TCR came from a man between 25 and 39 years old in good health and CMV-seronegative. Sequencing was performed on PBMCs. CDR3 region: CASRRTGNEGQPQHF. The DNA of the CDR3 is TGTGCCAGCAGGCGCACAGGGAACGAAGGCCAGCCCCAGCATTTT.